These 28 T cell receptor beta chains were all obtained from the same sample, sequenced in a study of PD-L1 blockade in urothelial cancer. Measured with immunoSEQ multiplex PCR; TCRdb has only the in-frame clones, and not every one. Here the sample spans about 100,000 clones, over 80% being singletons. Sequenced here: PBMCs, sampled around atezolizumab (anti-PD-L1) treatment. Receptors were obtained from a woman of 80 years or more with urothelial cancer.

The gene calls are TRBV19 and TRBJ2-1; the D is unclear. The CDR3 covers 16 residues. V was pared by 2 bases and J by 0 bases, with 11 bases between. Germline V gene sequence: CDR1 LNHDA, CDR2 SQIVND (reference sequence). This CDR3 reads CASSIMEQSSYNEQFF. In nucleotides, the CDR3 is TGTGCCAGTAGTATAATGGAGCAAAGCTCCTACAATGAGCAGTTCTTC.

The V gene is TRBV19, the J gene TRBJ2-1, with D possibly being TRBD2 (6 bases). The CDR3 has 14 residues. V shed 3 bases and J shed 4 bases, with 10 bases lying between them. CDR1 LNHDA and CDR2 SQIVND come from the germline V gene (reference sequence). As DNA, the CDR3 is TGTGCCAGTAGTATGGGGACTCCGTACAATGAGCAGTTCTTC. Its protein is CASSMGTPYNEQFF.

CDR3 region: CATRTGVGGNEQFF. DNA for the CDR3: TGTGCCACCAGGACAGGGGTGGGAGGCAATGAGCAGTTCTTC. The chain uses TRBV15 and TRBJ2-1, with 8 bases fitting TRBD1. The germline V gene encodes CDR1 LNHNV and CDR2 YYDKDF (reference sequence). The CDR3 is 14 residues long. V shed 6 bases, J shed 6 bases, and the junction held 7 bases outside the gene matches.

This sequence joins TRBV11-2 and TRBJ2-7; 7 bases align to TRBD1. J was trimmed by 5 bases and V by 5 bases; bases with no gene match: 9. Germline values: CDR1 SGHAT, CDR2 FQNNGV. The CDR3 sequence is 14 residues long. The chain's CDR3 is CASSPRTGDHEQYF. The CDR3 nucleotides are TGTGCCAGCAGCCCCAGGACAGGCGACCACGAGCAGTACTTC.

The genes are TRBV30 and TRBJ2-3, with TRBD1 as a possible D gene (6 bases). This CDR3 is 13 amino acids long. The germline CDR1 and CDR2 sequences are GTSNPN and SVGIG (reference sequence). The CDR3 is CAHHGTNTDTQYF. In DNA, the CDR3 is TGTGCTCACCATGGGACAAATACAGATACGCAGTATTTT.

This clone came up a few times. V gene TRBV28 combines with J gene TRBJ1-5; D is possibly TRBD1 (6 bases). Looked up from germline, CDR1 is MDHEN and CDR2 is SYDVKM. This CDR3 is built from 14 residues. Trimming pared 5 bases from V and 5 bases from J, leaving 13 bases between. The CDR3 DNA reads as TGTGCCAGCAGTCTCTCGGACAGCTATCAGCCCCAGCATTTT. This gives the protein CASSLSDSYQPQHF.

V and J are TRBV7-9 and TRBJ2-7; 12 nucleotides align to TRBD2. This CDR3 comprises 16 residues. Germline CDR1 and CDR2: SEHNR and FQNEAQ (reference sequence). The V and J ends lost 2 bases and 2 bases, in that order; junction bases with no gene match: 4. CDR3 loop: CASSLPPSGRAYEQYF. The CDR3 bases are TGTGCCAGCAGCTTACCTCCTAGCGGGAGGGCCTACGAGCAGTACTTC.

This sequence joins TRBV30 and TRBJ2-7, with 8 bases fitting TRBD2. Germline CDR1 and CDR2: GTSNPN and SVGIG (reference sequence). With V trimmed by 0 bases and J by 7 bases, 11 bases remained unmatched. CDR3 size: 15 residues. The CDR3 coding sequence is TGTGCCTGGAGTGTAAGCGGCGGGGGGTCTCGGGAGCAGTACTTC. Encoded protein: CAWSVSGGGSREQYF.

This clone showed up just once. The chain links TRBV7-9 to TRBJ2-2; no firm D call. Germline-derived CDR1 and CDR2 are SEHNR and FQNEAQ (reference sequence). The CDR3 is made up of 15 amino acids. V lost 1 base to trimming and J lost 6 bases, with 12 bases between them. The CDR3: CASSLGQKDAGELFF. In nucleotides, the CDR3 is TGTGCCAGCAGCTTAGGACAAAAAGACGCCGGGGAGCTGTTTTTT.

Notes on this clone: Distinct nucleotide sequences in the sample also encode this CDR3. The rearrangement uses TRBV6-5 and TRBJ2-7; D gene unclear. CDR3 length: 11 amino acids. From germline, CDR1 is MNHEY and CDR2 SVGAGI. Trimming took off 4 bases at V and 4 bases at J, with 5 bases between the two ends. CDR3 in amino acids: CASSSLYEQYF. CDR3 in DNA: TGTGCCAGCAGTTCCCTTTACGAGCAGTACTTC.

V is TRBV28 and J is TRBJ1-2, with D possibly TRBD1 on 6 matching bases. From germline, CDR1 is MDHEN and CDR2 SYDVKM. V lost 4 bases and J 3 bases, leaving 12 bases between the germline ends. CDR3 length: 14 residues. The CDR3: CASSSRTAHYGYTF. DNA of the CDR3: TGTGCCAGCAGTTCGCGGACAGCCCACTATGGCTACACCTTC.

The chain uses TRBV5-4 and TRBJ2-3; TRBD2 is a possible D gene (6 bases). The germline V gene encodes CDR1 SGHNT and CDR2 YYREEE (reference sequence). The CDR3 runs to 17 residues. The V end lost 0 bases, the J end lost 2 bases, and 16 bases lay between the germline ends. DNA for the CDR3: TGTGCCAGCAGCTTGGAAGGTGGGGGAGGTCCCACAGATACGCAGTATTTT. Its protein is CASSLEGGGGPTDTQYF.

This chain joins TRBV7-9 and TRBJ1-1, with 8 nucleotides matching TRBD1. V gave up 5 bases and J gave up 1 base; unmatched junction bases: 9. The germline gives CDR1 SEHNR, CDR2 FQNEAQ (reference sequence). The CDR3 runs 16 residues. The CDR3 coding sequence is TGTGCCAGCAGCCTCGGACAGGGAGGAAGGAACACTGAAGCTTTCTTT. Protein sequence: CASSLGQGGRNTEAFF.

V and J are TRBV7-9 and TRBJ1-2; D not resolved. The CDR3 length is 14 residues. Germline assignment: CDR1 SEHNR and CDR2 FQNEAQ (reference sequence). V shed 1 base and J shed 8 bases, with 14 bases lying between them. CDR3 DNA: TGTGCCAGCAGCTTAGAAGGCTGGGCCCCGGGCTACACCTTC. Translating it yields CASSLEGWAPGYTF.

The chain employs TRBV4-2 and TRBJ1-2; the D is unclear. From germline, CDR1 is LGHNA and CDR2 YNFKEQ. The CDR3 runs to 16 residues. V lost 3 bases, J lost 4 bases, and 18 bases lay in between. This CDR3 is CASSHTAGGLTYGYTF. Here the CDR3 DNA reads TGTGCCAGCAGCCACACCGCCGGAGGGCTCACCTATGGCTACACCTTC.

CDR3 in amino acids: CASSYYRGAGNTIYF. CDR3 DNA sequence: TGTGCCAGCAGTTACTACAGGGGCGCTGGAAACACCATATATTTT. The rearrangement uses TRBV6-5 and TRBJ1-3; 7 nucleotides align to TRBD1. Germline V gene sequence: CDR1 MNHEY, CDR2 SVGAGI. CDR3 length: 15 residues. Trimming took 1 base from V and 2 from J; bases not matched to a gene: 2.

J is TRBJ2-7 and V is TRBV13; a possible D gene is TRBD2 (6 bases). CDR3 length: 14 amino acids. Trimming left V 5 bases short and J 3 bases short, with 14 bases between. The germline CDR1 and CDR2 sequences are PRHDT and FYEKMQ (reference sequence). The chain's CDR3 is CASSGGLTGYEQYF. The DNA of the CDR3 is TGTGCCAGCAGCGGGGGACTTACAGGCTACGAGCAGTACTTC. The full variable domain, with the rest looked up from reference TRBV13 and TRBJ2-7, is AAGVIQSPRHLIKEKRETATLKCYPIPRHDTVYWYQQGPGQDPQFLISFYEKMQSDKGSIPDRFSAQQFSDYHSELNMSSLELGDSALYFCASSGGLTGYEQYFGPGTRLTVT.

V and J are TRBV18 and TRBJ2-7; 8 bases are shared with TRBD2. Unmatched junction bases numbered 6, after V lost 0 bases and J lost 2 bases. Looked up from germline, CDR1 is KGHSH and CDR2 is LQKENI. This CDR3 region has 16 residues. CDR3 DNA sequence: TGTGCCAGCTCACCACCGGCGGGGGGAGGCACCTACGAGCAGTACTTC. Its protein is CASSPPAGGGTYEQYF.

The chain has TRBV9 and TRBJ1-1; 7 positions match TRBD1. The CDR3 runs to 18 residues. CDR1 is SGDLS, CDR2 YYNGEE, per germline. Germline trimming cut 0 bases from V and 6 bases from J; bases unmatched to any gene: 17. CDR3 bases: TGTGCCAGCAGCGTAGCAGATGGGATCAGGGGGACCCGACCTGAAGCTTTCTTT. Translation: CASSVADGIRGTRPEAFF.

The chain couples TRBV9 to TRBJ2-3, with 8 bases that match TRBD1. Germline values: CDR1 SGDLS, CDR2 YYNGEE. The CDR3 runs to 16 residues. The junction had 6 bases not matched to a gene; V was cut back by 0 bases and J by 3 bases. The CDR3 reads CASSVDGQGRTDTQYF. The DNA of the CDR3 is TGTGCCAGCAGCGTAGATGGACAGGGACGGACAGATACGCAGTATTTT.

This CDR3 reads CATQKTGANTGELFF. The CDR3 DNA is TGTGCCACCCAGAAAACAGGGGCCAACACCGGGGAGCTGTTTTTT. The chain has TRBV19 and TRBJ2-2; 7 positions match TRBD1. Germline CDR1 is LNHDA and CDR2 is SQIVND (reference sequence). This CDR3 is 15 amino acids long. Unmatched junction bases numbered 10, after V lost 10 bases and J lost 2 bases.

The chain uses TRBV5-5 and TRBJ1-4; perhaps TRBD1 as D (6 bases). V lost 1 base and J lost 8, with 21 bases in between. The CDR3 sequence is 17 residues long. CDR1 and CDR2 from the germline V gene are SGHKS and YYEKEE (reference sequence). The CDR3 region has the DNA TGTGCCAGCAGCTTGTCAACGGTTGGCAGGGGTGGAGAAAAACTGTTTTTT. This gives the protein CASSLSTVGRGGEKLFF.

The chain combines TRBV30 with TRBJ2-7; 7 bases align to TRBD1. Trimming removed 2 bases from V and 3 bases from J; junction bases left unmatched: 4. This CDR3 has 13 residues. Germline assignment: CDR1 GTSNPN and CDR2 SVGIG (reference sequence). Written as DNA, the CDR3 is TGTGCCTGGAGTAGGGACAGCTTCTACGAGCAGTACTTC. It yields the protein CAWSRDSFYEQYF. The full variable domain, rest sourced from reference TRBV30 and TRBJ2-7, is SQTIHQWPATLVQPVGSPLSLECTVEGTSNPNLYWYRQAAGRGLQLLFYSVGIGQISSEVPQNLSASRPQDRQFILSSKKLLLSDSGFYLCAWSRDSFYEQYFGPGTRLTVT.

The J gene is TRBJ2-1, the V gene TRBV15; perhaps TRBD1 as D (5 bases). Germline V lookup: CDR1 LNHNV, CDR2 YYDKDF (reference sequence). The CDR3 spans 14 residues. Trimming removed 2 bases at V and 1 base at J, with 6 bases between. CDR3 loop: CATSRQGSYNEQFF. The CDR3, as DNA: TGTGCCACCAGCAGACAGGGTTCCTACAATGAGCAGTTCTTC.

This clone was detected only once. The gene calls are TRBV5-4 and TRBJ2-7; TRBD1 aligns across 9 bases. This CDR3 has 15 residues. From germline, CDR1 is SGHNT and CDR2 YYREEE (reference sequence). V trimming: 4 bases; J trimming: 1 base; junction bases outside the gene matches: 6. The chain's CDR3 is CASSPPGQGSYEQYF. CDR3 in DNA: TGTGCCAGCAGCCCGCCGGGACAGGGATCCTACGAGCAGTACTTC. The whole variable domain, remainder taken from reference TRBV5-4 and TRBJ2-7, is ETGVTQSPTHLIKTRGQQVTLRCSSQSGHNTVSWYQQALGQGPQFIFQYYREEENGRGNFPPRFSGLQFPNYSSELNVNALELDDSALYLCASSPPGQGSYEQYFGPGTRLTVT.

The rearrangement uses TRBV5-6 and TRBJ1-3; 8 bases fit TRBD1. J was trimmed by 7 bases and V by 1 base; bases with no gene match: 7. From germline, CDR1 is SGHDT and CDR2 YYEEEE. There are 15 residues in the CDR3. CDR3 coding DNA: TGTGCCAGCAGCTTGAGGACAGGGTATTGGAACACCATATATTTT. It encodes CASSLRTGYWNTIYF.

The table lists this clone with a few counts. The gene calls are TRBV7-6 and TRBJ2-3; perhaps TRBD1 as D (5 bases). The CDR3 spans 16 residues. In germline, CDR1 is SGHVS, CDR2 FNYEAQ. Between the trimmed V and J ends, which lost 0 bases and 2 bases, there was a span of 12 bases. The CDR3 protein is CASSLAQGRATDTQYF. In DNA form, the CDR3 reads TGTGCCAGCAGCTTAGCGCAGGGTCGTGCCACAGATACGCAGTATTTT.

The DNA of the CDR3 is TGTGCCACCATGGGGGACAGCTCCAATCAGCCCCAGCATTTT. Translating it yields CATMGDSSNQPQHF. This sequence joins TRBV19 and TRBJ1-5; 7 bases align to TRBD1. Germline CDR1 reads LNHDA; CDR2 reads SQIVND (reference sequence). CDR3 size: 14 residues. The junction had 9 bases not matched to a gene; V was cut back by 10 bases and J by 3 bases.